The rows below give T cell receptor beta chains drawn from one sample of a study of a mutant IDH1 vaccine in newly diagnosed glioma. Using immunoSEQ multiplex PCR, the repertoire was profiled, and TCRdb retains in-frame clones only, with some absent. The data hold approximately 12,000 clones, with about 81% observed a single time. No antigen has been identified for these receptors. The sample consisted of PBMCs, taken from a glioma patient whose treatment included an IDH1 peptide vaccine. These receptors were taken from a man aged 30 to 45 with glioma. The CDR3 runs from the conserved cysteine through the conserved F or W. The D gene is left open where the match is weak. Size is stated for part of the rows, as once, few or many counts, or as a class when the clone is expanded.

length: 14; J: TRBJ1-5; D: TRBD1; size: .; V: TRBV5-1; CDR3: CASSLATGDQPQHF; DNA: TGCGCCAGCAGCTTGGCCACAGGGGATCAGCCCCAGCATTTT
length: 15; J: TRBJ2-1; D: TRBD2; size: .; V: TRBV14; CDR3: CASSPASGSWNEQFF; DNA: TGTGCCAGCAGCCCTGCTAGCGGGAGTTGGAATGAGCAGTTCTTC
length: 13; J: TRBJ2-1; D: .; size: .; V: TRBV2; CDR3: CASSGNAGNEQFF; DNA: TGTGCCAGCAGTGGTAACGCGGGGAATGAGCAGTTCTTC
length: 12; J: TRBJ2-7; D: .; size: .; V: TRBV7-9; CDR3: CASSPRTYEQYF; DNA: TGTGCCAGCAGCCCGCGCACCTACGAGCAGTACTTC
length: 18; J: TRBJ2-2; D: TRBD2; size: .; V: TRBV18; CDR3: CASSQPYAGAANTGELFF; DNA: TGTGCCAGCTCACAGCCCTATGCGGGAGCGGCGAACACCGGGGAGCTGTTTTTT
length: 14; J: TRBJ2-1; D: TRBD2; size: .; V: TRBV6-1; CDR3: CASLGLAGYNEQFF; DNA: TGTGCCAGCCTCGGGCTAGCGGGTTACAATGAGCAGTTCTTC
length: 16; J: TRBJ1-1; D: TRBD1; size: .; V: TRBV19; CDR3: CASSTKTGGAGTEAFF; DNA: TGTGCCAGTAGTACCAAGACAGGGGGCGCGGGCACTGAAGCTTTCTTT
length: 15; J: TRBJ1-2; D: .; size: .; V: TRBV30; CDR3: CAWSPPVIGNYGYTF; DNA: TGTGCCTGGAGTCCCCCCGTAATAGGGAACTATGGCTACACCTTC
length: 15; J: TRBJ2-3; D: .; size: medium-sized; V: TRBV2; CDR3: CAGDGGGRSTDTQYF; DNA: TGTGCCGGGGACGGCGGCGGGCGGAGCACAGATACGCAGTATTTT
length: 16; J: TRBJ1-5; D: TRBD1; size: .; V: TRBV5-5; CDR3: CASSVILTGAGQPQHF; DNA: TGTGCCAGCAGCGTAATACTGACAGGGGCGGGTCAGCCCCAGCATTTT
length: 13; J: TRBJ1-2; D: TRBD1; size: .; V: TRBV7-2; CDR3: CASSLLTGFGYTF; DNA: TGTGCCAGCAGCTTACTGACAGGGTTCGGCTACACCTTC
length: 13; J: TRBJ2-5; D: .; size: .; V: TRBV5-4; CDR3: CASSPIEGETQYF; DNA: TGTGCCAGCAGCCCGATCGAGGGAGAGACCCAGTACTTC
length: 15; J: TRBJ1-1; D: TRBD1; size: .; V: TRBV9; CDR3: CASSATGTGGLGAFF; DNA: TGTGCCAGCAGCGCCACCGGGACAGGGGGCCTAGGGGCTTTCTTT
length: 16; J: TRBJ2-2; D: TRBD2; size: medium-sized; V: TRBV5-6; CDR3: CASSSGLAGSTGELFF; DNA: TGTGCCAGCAGCTCCGGACTAGCGGGATCCACCGGGGAGCTGTTTTTT
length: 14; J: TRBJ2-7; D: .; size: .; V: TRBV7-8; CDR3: CASSLRGGGNEQYF; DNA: TGTGCCAGCAGCTTAAGAGGGGGCGGGAACGAGCAGTACTTC
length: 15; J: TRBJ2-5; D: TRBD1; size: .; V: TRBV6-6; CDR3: CASSLGQGIGETQYF; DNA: TGTGCCAGCAGTCTGGGACAGGGGATAGGGGAGACCCAGTACTTC
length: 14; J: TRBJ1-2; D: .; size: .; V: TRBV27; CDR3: CASSLLRAPYGYTF; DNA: TGTGCCAGCAGTCTTTTAAGGGCCCCCTATGGCTACACCTTC
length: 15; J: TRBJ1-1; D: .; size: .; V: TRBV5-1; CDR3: CASSLAPPADTEAFF; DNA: TGCGCCAGCAGCTTGGCGCCCCCCGCCGATACTGAAGCTTTCTTT
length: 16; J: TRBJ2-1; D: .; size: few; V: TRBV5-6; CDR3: CASSLEDRGVYNEQFF; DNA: TGTGCCAGCAGCTTGGAGGATAGGGGAGTCTACAATGAGCAGTTCTTC
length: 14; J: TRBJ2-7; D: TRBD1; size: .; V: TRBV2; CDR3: CASSEQGEGYEQYF; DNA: TGTGCCAGCAGTGAACAGGGGGAAGGCTACGAGCAGTACTTC
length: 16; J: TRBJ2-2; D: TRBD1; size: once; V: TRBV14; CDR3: CASSQGGQGAGGELFF; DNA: TGTGCCAGCAGCCAAGGAGGACAGGGGGCTGGCGGGGAGCTGTTTTTT
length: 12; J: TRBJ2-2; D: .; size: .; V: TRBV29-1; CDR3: CSVDANTGELFF; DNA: TGCAGCGTTGATGCAAACACCGGGGAGCTGTTTTTT
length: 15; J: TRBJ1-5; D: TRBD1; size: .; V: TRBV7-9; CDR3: CASSRGQGVWQPQHF; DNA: TGTGCCAGCAGTAGGGGACAGGGAGTCTGGCAGCCCCAGCATTTT
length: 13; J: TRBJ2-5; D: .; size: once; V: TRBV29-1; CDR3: CSVVGHLRETQYF; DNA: TGCAGCGTAGTCGGCCATTTAAGAGAGACCCAGTACTTC